A single sample is the source of the 10 T cell receptor beta chains below, sequenced in a study of cytomegalovirus exposure and HLA in healthy donors. The PCR had 60 Vbeta and 13 Jbeta primers. Sequencing used immunoSEQ multiplex PCR; TCRdb keeps in-frame clones, though not all of them. The sample data list tens of thousands of clones. Sequencing was done on a sample of PBMCs. These TCRs come from a female donor in good health and CMV-seropositive.

The V and J genes are TRBV7-9 and TRBJ1-4, with 7 nucleotides matching TRBD1. CDR1 SEHNR and CDR2 FQNEAQ come from the germline V gene (reference sequence). CDR3 length: 16 amino acids. Unmatched junction bases numbered 7, after V lost 2 bases and J lost 4 bases. This CDR3 is CASSLRAGDSNEKLFF. In DNA form, the CDR3 reads TGTGCCAGCAGCTTAAGAGCAGGGGACAGTAATGAAAAACTGTTTTTT.

The chain joins TRBV18 to TRBJ1-2; D remains unclear. Germline V gene lookup returns CDR1 KGHSH and CDR2 LQKENI. The CDR3 loop spans 14 amino acids. Trimming cost V 4 bases and J 6 bases, with 15 bases left between them. In DNA, the CDR3 is TGTGCCAGCTCACGACTACGCCAGGTGGATGGCTACACCTTC. It encodes CASSRLRQVDGYTF.

The gene calls are TRBV11-3 and TRBJ2-5, with D possibly matching TRBD2 (5 bases). The CDR3 is 15 amino acids. Trimming removed 5 bases from V and 5 bases from J, with 18 bases in between. Germline CDR1 reads SGHNT; CDR2 reads YENEEA. The CDR3 DNA follows: TGTGCCAGCAGCCGGGCGGGCGACGGGTGGGAGACCCAGTACTTC. This codes for CASSRAGDGWETQYF.

The V gene is TRBV28, the J gene TRBJ2-7; 8 bases align to TRBD2. Germline CDR1 is MDHEN and CDR2 is SYDVKM. The CDR3 has 15 residues. J gave up 0 bases and V 6 bases, and 7 bases lay outside the gene matches. The CDR3 nucleotides are TGTGCCAGCAGGCTTAGCGGGAATAGCTCCTACGAGCAGTACTTC. This encodes CASRLSGNSSYEQYF.

CDR3 loop: CASSLEGHQPQHF. CDR3 nucleotides: TGCGCCAGCAGCTTGGAGGGGCATCAGCCCCAGCATTTT. The V gene is TRBV5-1, the J gene TRBJ1-5; D possibly corresponds to TRBD1 (5 bases). V shed 0 bases and J shed 5 bases, with 6 bases lying between them. Germline V gene lookup returns CDR1 SGHRS and CDR2 YFSETQ. The CDR3 contains 13 residues. Complete variable domain (other parts from reference TRBV5-1 and TRBJ1-5): KAGVTQTPRYLIKTRGQQVTLSCSPISGHRSVSWYQQTPGQGLQFLFEYFSETQRNKGNFPGRFSGRQFSNSRSEMNVSTLELGDSALYLCASSLEGHQPQHFGDGTRLSIL.

The chain couples TRBV9 to TRBJ1-1; 9 nucleotides match TRBD1. The CDR3 totals 16 residues. Losses at the gene ends were 4 bases for V and 2 bases for J; bases not matched to a gene: 9. Germline assignment: CDR1 SGDLS and CDR2 YYNGEE. The CDR3: CASSPPGQGTNTEAFF. As DNA, the CDR3 is TGTGCCAGCAGCCCCCCGGGACAGGGAACAAACACTGAAGCTTTCTTT. The full variable domain, with the rest looked up from reference TRBV9 and TRBJ1-1, is DSGVTQTPKHLITATGQRVTLRCSPRSGDLSVYWYQQSLDQGLQFLIQYYNGEERAKGNILERFSAQQFPDLHSELNLSSLELGDSALYFCASSPPGQGTNTEAFFGQGTRLTVV.

The chain joins TRBV11-3 to TRBJ2-7, with D perhaps TRBD1 (5 bases). Germline-derived CDR1 and CDR2 are SGHNT and YENEEA. CDR3 length: 15 residues. V was clipped by 2 bases and J by 3 bases, with 14 bases between them. This chain's CDR3 is CASSLHTGHYYEQYF. The CDR3 DNA reads TGTGCCAGCAGCTTACATACAGGCCATTACTACGAGCAGTACTTC.

The chain links TRBV29-1 to TRBJ2-1; 10 bases fit TRBD2. Per germline, CDR1 SQVTM and CDR2 ANQGSEA. The CDR3 covers 15 residues. V lost 6 bases to trimming and J lost 3 bases; unmatched junction nucleotides: 8. This chain's CDR3 is CSVVPGLAIYNEQFF. The CDR3 region has the DNA TGCAGCGTGGTCCCGGGACTAGCGATCTACAATGAGCAGTTCTTC.

The genes are TRBV5-4 and TRBJ1-2; D possibly corresponds to TRBD1 (6 bases). Germline values: CDR1 SGHNT, CDR2 YYREEE (reference sequence). V was trimmed by 2 bases and J by 4 bases, leaving 12 bases between them. CDR3 length: 14 residues. The CDR3 DNA sequence: TGTGCCAGCAGCTTCGACCCAGGGGCCTATGGCTACACCTTC. Amino acid sequence: CASSFDPGAYGYTF.

This chain uses TRBV5-6 with TRBJ2-7, with TRBD1 matching over 9 bases. The J segment lost 2 bases and the V segment lost 4 bases, leaving 7 bases of the junction unmatched. The CDR3 is 15 residues long. Per germline, CDR1 SGHDT and CDR2 YYEEEE. Here the CDR3 reads CASSATGTGTYEQYF. CDR3 DNA: TGTGCCAGCAGCGCGACCGGGACAGGGACCTACGAGCAGTACTTC.